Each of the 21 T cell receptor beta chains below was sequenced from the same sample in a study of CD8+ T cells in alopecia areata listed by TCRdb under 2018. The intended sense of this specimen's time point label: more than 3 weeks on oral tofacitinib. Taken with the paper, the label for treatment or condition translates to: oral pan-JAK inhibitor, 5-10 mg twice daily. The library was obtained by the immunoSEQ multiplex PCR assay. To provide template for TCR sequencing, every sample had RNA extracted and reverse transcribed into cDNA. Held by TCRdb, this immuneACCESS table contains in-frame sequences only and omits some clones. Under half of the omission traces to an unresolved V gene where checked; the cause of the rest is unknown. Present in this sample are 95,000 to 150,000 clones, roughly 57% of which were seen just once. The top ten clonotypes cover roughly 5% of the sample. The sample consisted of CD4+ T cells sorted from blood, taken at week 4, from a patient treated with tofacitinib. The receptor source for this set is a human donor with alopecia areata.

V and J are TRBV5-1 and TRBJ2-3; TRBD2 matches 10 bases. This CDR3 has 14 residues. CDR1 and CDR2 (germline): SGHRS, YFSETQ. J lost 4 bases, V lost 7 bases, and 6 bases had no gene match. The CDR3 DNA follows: TGCGCCAGCTTAGCTAGCGGGAGCCCAGATACGCAGTATTTT. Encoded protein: CASLASGSPDTQYF.

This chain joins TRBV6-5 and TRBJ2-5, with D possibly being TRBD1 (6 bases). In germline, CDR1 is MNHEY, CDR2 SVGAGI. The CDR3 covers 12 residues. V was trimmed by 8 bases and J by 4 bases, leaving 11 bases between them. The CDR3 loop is CASGQFTETQYF. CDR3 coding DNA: TGTGCCAGCGGACAGTTTACAGAGACCCAGTACTTC.

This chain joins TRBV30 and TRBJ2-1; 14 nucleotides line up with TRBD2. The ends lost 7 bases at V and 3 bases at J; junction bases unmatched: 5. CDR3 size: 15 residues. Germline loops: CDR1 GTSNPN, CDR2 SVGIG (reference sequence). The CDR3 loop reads CAYGLAGGIYNEQFF. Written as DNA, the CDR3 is TGTGCCTATGGACTAGCGGGAGGAATCTACAATGAGCAGTTCTTC.

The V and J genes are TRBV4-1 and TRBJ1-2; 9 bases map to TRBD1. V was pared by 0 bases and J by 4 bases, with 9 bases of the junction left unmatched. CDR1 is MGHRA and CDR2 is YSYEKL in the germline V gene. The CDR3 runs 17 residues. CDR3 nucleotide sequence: TGCGCCAGCAGCCAAGATTGGGCGGGACAGGGAGTCTATGGCTACACCTTC. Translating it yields CASSQDWAGQGVYGYTF.

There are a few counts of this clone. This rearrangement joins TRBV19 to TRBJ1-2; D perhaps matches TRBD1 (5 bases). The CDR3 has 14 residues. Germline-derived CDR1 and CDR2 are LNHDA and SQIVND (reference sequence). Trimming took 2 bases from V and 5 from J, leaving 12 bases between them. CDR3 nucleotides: TGTGCCAGTAGTATACGGAGGGGCTGGTATGGCTACACCTTC. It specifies CASSIRRGWYGYTF.

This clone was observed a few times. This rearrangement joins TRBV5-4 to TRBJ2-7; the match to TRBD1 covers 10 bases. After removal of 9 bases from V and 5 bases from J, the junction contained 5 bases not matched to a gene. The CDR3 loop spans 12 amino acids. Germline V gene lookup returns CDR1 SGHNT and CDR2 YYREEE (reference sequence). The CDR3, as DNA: TGTGCCATTGACAGGGGGCACAACGAGCAGTACTTC. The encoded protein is CAIDRGHNEQYF.

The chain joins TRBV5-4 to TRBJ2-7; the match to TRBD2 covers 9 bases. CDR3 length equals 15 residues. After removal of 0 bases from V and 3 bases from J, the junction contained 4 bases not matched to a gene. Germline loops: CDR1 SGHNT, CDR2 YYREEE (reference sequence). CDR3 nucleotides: TGTGCCAGCAGCTTGGGGCTAGCGGGGATCTACGAGCAGTACTTC. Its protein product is CASSLGLAGIYEQYF.

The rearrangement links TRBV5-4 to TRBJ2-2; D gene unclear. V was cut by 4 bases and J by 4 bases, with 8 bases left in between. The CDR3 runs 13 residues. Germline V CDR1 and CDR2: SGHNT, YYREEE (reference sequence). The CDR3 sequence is CASSSEATGELFF. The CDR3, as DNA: TGTGCCAGCAGCAGTGAGGCCACCGGGGAGCTGTTTTTT.

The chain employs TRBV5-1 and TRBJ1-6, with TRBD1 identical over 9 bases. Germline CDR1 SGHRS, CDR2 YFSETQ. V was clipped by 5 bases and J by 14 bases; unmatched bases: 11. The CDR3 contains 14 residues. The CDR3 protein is CASRRDRAFEALHF. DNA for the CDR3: TGCGCCAGCAGAAGGGACAGGGCCTTCGAGGCCCTCCACTTT.

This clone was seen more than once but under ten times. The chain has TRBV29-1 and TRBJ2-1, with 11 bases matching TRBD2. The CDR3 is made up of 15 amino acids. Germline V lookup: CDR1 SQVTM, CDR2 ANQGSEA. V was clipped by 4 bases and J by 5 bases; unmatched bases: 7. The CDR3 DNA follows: TGCAGCGTTGGGCGACTAGCGGGGATCCACAATGAGCAGTTCTTC. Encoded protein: CSVGRLAGIHNEQFF.

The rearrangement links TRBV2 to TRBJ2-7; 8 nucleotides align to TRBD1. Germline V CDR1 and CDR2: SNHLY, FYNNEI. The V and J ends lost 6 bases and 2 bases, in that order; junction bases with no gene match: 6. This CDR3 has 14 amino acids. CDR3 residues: CASRYDRGTYEQYF. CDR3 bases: TGTGCCAGCAGGTACGACAGGGGAACCTACGAGCAGTACTTC. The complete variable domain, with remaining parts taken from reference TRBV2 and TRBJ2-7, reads EPEVTQTPSHQVTQMGQEVILRCVPISNHLYFYWYRQILGQKVEFLVSFYNNEISEKSEIFDDQFSVERPDGSNFTLKIRSTKLEDSAMYFCASRYDRGTYEQYFGPGTRLTVT.

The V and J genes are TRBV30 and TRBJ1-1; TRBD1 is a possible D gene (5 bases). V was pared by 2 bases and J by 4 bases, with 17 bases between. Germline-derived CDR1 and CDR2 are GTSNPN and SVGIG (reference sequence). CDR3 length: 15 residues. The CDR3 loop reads CAWSSRERPSTEAFF. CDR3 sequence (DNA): TGTGCCTGGAGTTCCAGGGAGAGGCCCAGCACTGAAGCTTTCTTT.

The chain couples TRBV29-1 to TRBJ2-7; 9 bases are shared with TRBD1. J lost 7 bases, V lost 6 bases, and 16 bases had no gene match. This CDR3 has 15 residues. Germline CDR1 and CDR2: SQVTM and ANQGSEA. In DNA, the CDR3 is TGCAGCGTGGGGGCCGGGGGGACAGGGACCTTGGAGCAGTACTTC. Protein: CSVGAGGTGTLEQYF.

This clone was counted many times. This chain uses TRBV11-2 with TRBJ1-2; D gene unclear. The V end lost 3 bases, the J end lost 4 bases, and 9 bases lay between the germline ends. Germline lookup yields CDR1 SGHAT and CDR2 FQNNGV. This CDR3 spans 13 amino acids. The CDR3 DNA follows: TGTGCCAGCAGCTTCGGGCAGTTCTATGGCTACACCTTC. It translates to CASSFGQFYGYTF.

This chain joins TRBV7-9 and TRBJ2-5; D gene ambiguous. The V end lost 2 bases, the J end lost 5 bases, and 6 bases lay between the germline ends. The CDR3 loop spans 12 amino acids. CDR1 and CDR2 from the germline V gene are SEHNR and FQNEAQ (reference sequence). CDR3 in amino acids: CASSLFGETQYF. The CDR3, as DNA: TGTGCCAGCAGCTTATTTGGGGAGACCCAGTACTTC.

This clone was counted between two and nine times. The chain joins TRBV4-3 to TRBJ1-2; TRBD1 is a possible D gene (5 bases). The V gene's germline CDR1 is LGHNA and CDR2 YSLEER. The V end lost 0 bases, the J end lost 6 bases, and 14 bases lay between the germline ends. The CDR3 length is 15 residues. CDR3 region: CASSQDGGLANGYTF. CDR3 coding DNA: TGCGCCAGCAGCCAAGATGGGGGACTCGCTAATGGCTACACCTTC.

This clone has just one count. The CDR3 is CASSQGTGVSGETQYF. CDR3 coding DNA: TGCGCCAGCAGCCAAGGTACAGGGGTCTCCGGAGAGACCCAGTACTTC. The chain uses TRBV4-1 and TRBJ2-5, with TRBD1 matching over 7 bases. Germline lookup yields CDR1 MGHRA and CDR2 YSYEKL. The CDR3 runs to 16 residues. Trimming removed 1 base from V and 4 bases from J; junction bases left unmatched: 9.

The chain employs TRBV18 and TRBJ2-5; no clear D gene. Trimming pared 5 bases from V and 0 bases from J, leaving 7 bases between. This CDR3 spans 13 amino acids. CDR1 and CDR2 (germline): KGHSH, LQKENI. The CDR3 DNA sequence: TGTGCCAGCTCAGTAAGGGACCAAGAGACCCAGTACTTC. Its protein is CASSVRDQETQYF.

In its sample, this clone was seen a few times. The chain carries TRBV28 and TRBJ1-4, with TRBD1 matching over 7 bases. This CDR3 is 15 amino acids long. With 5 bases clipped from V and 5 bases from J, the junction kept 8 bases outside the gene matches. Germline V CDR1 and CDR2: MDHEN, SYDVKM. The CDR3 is CASSPRQGGNEKLFF. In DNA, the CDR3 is TGTGCCAGCAGTCCCCGACAGGGTGGGAATGAAAAACTGTTTTTT. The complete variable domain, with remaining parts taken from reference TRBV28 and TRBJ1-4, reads DVKVTQSSRYLVKRTGEKVFLECVQDMDHENMFWYRQDPGLGLRLIYFSYDVKMKEKGDIPEGYSVSREKKERFSLILESASTNQTSMYLCASSPRQGGNEKLFFGSGTQLSVL.

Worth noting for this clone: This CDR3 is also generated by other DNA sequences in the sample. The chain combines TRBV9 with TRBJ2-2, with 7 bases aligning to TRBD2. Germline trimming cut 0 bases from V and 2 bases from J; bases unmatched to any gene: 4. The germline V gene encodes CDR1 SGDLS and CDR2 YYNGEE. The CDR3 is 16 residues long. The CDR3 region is CASSVGLAGNTGELFF. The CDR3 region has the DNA TGTGCCAGCAGCGTAGGTTTAGCGGGTAACACCGGGGAGCTGTTTTTT.

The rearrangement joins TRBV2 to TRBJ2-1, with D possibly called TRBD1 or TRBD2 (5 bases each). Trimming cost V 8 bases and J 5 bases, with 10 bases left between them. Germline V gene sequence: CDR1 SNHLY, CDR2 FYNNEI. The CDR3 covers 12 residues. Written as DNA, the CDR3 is TGTGCCAGCCAGCGAGGGGACAATGAGCAGTTCTTC. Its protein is CASQRGDNEQFF.